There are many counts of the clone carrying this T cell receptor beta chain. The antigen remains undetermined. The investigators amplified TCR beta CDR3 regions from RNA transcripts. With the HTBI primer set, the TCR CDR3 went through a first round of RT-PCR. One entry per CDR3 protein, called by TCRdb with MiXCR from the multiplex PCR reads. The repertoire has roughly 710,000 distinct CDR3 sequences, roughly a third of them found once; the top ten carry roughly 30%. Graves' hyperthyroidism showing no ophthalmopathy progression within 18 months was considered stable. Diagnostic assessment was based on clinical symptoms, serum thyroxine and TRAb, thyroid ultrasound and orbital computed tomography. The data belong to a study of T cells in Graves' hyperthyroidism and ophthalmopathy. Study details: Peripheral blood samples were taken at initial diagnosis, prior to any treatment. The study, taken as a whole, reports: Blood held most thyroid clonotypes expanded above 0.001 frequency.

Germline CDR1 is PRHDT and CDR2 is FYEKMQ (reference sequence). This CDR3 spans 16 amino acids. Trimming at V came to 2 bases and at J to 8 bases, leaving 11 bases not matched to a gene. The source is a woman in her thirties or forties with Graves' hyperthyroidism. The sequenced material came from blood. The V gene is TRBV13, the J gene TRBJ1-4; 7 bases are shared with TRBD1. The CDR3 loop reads CASSLRSSRGQEKLFF. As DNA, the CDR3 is TGTGCCAGCAGCTTAAGGTCGAGTAGGGGGCAGGAAAAACTGTTTTTT.